The 18 T cell receptor beta chains below all came from one sample that was sequenced in a study of identical twins. TCRdb re-called the 5' RACE reads through MiXCR, storing one row per CDR3 protein. The sample records 700,000 or so distinct CDR3 sequences, under 9% being singletons. This sample also belongs to another study, concerning yellow fever vaccine responses in identical twins.

Sequenced input: PBMCs. The receptors were sampled from a woman younger than 30 in good health.

This clonotype was found a few times. The CDR3 reads CSASVWAIVDEQFF. CDR3 in DNA: TGCAGTGCTAGCGTCTGGGCTATTGTGGATGAGCAGTTCTTC. V usage is TRBV20-1 and J usage is TRBJ2-1; D remains ambiguous. Looked up from germline, CDR1 is DFQATT and CDR2 is SNEGSKA (reference sequence). CDR3 length: 14 residues. V dropped 3 bases and J dropped 8 bases, with 17 bases sitting between them.

The table lists this clonotype with a few counts. The V and J genes are TRBV4-1 and TRBJ1-6, with 9 bases fitting TRBD1. The V gene end was trimmed by 4 bases and the J gene end by 7 bases; junction bases not matched to a gene: 5. Looked up from germline, CDR1 is MGHRA and CDR2 is YSYEKL. This CDR3 has 15 residues. The CDR3: CASSRGTGYNSPLHF. CDR3 sequence (DNA): TGCGCCAGCAGCCGGGGGACAGGGTACAATTCACCCCTCCACTTT.

This clonotype was seen ten or more times. The rearrangement uses TRBV12-3 or TRBV12-4 and TRBJ2-1; perhaps TRBD2 as D (5 bases). The V and J ends lost 6 bases and 6 bases respectively, with 15 bases between them. The CDR3 is 14 residues long. The CDR3 loop reads CASSPGGQGNEQFF. The CDR3 DNA reads as TGTGCCAGCAGCCCTGGAGGCCAAGGCAATGAGCAGTTCTTC.

This clonotype was observed many times. The chain links TRBV7-6 to TRBJ2-3, with D tentatively TRBD2 (6 bases). The CDR3 loop spans 16 amino acids. Trimming removed 3 bases from V and 2 bases from J, with 15 bases in between. The germline V gene encodes CDR1 SGHVS and CDR2 FNYEAQ. The CDR3 DNA follows: TGTGCCAGCAGCTTGTGGGCTAGCGTCTCCACAGATACGCAGTATTTT. This translates into CASSLWASVSTDTQYF.

J is TRBJ2-2 and V is TRBV3-1, with 8 bases matching TRBD1. The CDR3 is 16 amino acids. CDR1 LGHDT and CDR2 YNNKEL come from the germline V gene (reference sequence). V trimming: 1 base; J trimming: 4 bases; junction bases outside the gene matches: 5. The CDR3 sequence is CASSQGTGLTTGELFF. CDR3 coding DNA: TGTGCCAGCAGCCAAGGGACAGGGTTGACCACCGGGGAGCTGTTTTTT.

This chain uses TRBV12-3 or TRBV12-4 with TRBJ2-7; possibly TRBD1 or TRBD2 for D (5 bases each). Trimming took 6 bases from V and 3 from J, leaving 18 bases between them. CDR3 length: 15 amino acids. CDR3 in amino acids: CASSFLLRDGYEQYF. CDR3 DNA: TGTGCCAGCAGCTTCCTTCTCCGGGACGGCTACGAGCAGTACTTC.

This clonotype was seen a few times. A read error may account for a junction end that differs from germline. The chain couples TRBV28 to TRBJ2-7; 8 nucleotides agree with TRBD1. Germline V gives CDR1 MDHEN, CDR2 SYDVKM. CDR3 length: 12 residues. The CDR3 spells CASSRQTGTGNF. CDR3 coding DNA: TGTGCCAGCAGTCGACAAACCGGGACAGGAAACTTC.

The chain joins TRBV5-1 to TRBJ2-2; the D is unclear. The CDR3 is 13 amino acids. V lost 2 bases and J 6 bases, leaving 8 bases between the germline ends. The germline CDR1 and CDR2 sequences are SGHRS and YFSETQ. CDR3 nucleotides: TGCGCCAGCAGCTTTCCTAGTTCCGGGGAGCTGTTTTTT. Encoded protein: CASSFPSSGELFF.

This clonotype was detected many times. V is TRBV7-9 and J is TRBJ2-3; 7 bases match TRBD1. Unmatched junction bases numbered 11, after V lost 4 bases and J lost 4 bases. This CDR3 region has 16 residues. In germline, CDR1 is SEHNR, CDR2 FQNEAQ (reference sequence). This CDR3 reads CASSSSGTVTADTQYF. The CDR3 DNA follows: TGTGCCAGCAGCTCCTCCGGGACAGTAACTGCAGATACGCAGTATTTT.

This clonotype was counted only a few times. The chain links TRBV3-1 to TRBJ1-6; a possible D gene is TRBD1 (6 bases). Germline-derived CDR1 and CDR2 are LGHDT and YNNKEL (reference sequence). V was shortened by 3 bases and J by 7 bases, with 16 bases between the two germline ends. The CDR3 is 16 amino acids. CDR3 bases: TGTGCCAGCAGCCAGGCCCGCGGGGGCGGCAATTCACCCCTCCACTTT. As protein: CASSQARGGGNSPLHF.

The chain couples TRBV11-1 to TRBJ2-5, with 12 bases matching TRBD1. The CDR3 sequence is 15 residues long. Looked up from germline, CDR1 is SGHAT and CDR2 is FQDESV (reference sequence). Trimming cost V 4 bases and J 4 bases; bases outside gene matches: 4. CDR3 DNA sequence: TGTGCCAGCAGCTCCCGGGACAGGGGGCTAGAGACCCAGTACTTC. Translation gives CASSSRDRGLETQYF.

The chain recombines TRBV5-6 with TRBJ1-2; D gene ambiguous. Trimming removed 2 bases from V and 2 bases from J, with 10 bases in between. The CDR3 loop spans 14 amino acids. Looked up from germline, CDR1 is SGHDT and CDR2 is YYEEEE. CDR3 sequence (DNA): TGTGCCAGCAGCTTAGGACGGAGAAACTATGGCTACACCTTC. This translates into CASSLGRRNYGYTF.

This clonotype showed up many times. The rearrangement joins TRBV4-1 to TRBJ2-5; D is perhaps TRBD1 (6 bases). The ends were cut back, 0 bases at V and 2 bases at J, with 22 bases in the middle. Germline-derived CDR1 and CDR2 are MGHRA and YSYEKL. The CDR3 covers 19 residues. CDR3 region: CASSQDPGQNPKLQETQYF. In nucleotides, the CDR3 is TGCGCCAGCAGCCAAGATCCTGGACAGAACCCAAAATTGCAAGAGACCCAGTACTTC.

This chain connects TRBV6-1 to TRBJ1-1; D not resolved. The CDR3 is made up of 13 amino acids. Germline V gene lookup returns CDR1 MNHNS and CDR2 SASEGT. Deletions cut 4 bases from V and 5 bases from J, with 11 bases between. The CDR3 loop is CASSAPPGTEAFF. In DNA, the CDR3 is TGTGCCAGCAGTGCCCCCCCTGGGACTGAAGCTTTCTTT.

This chain connects TRBV28 to TRBJ2-4, with D maybe TRBD2 (5 bases). The germline V gene has CDR1 MDHEN and CDR2 SYDVKM. The CDR3 totals 17 residues. V lost 6 bases, J lost 2 bases, and 20 bases lay in between. The CDR3 coding sequence is TGTGCCAGCAGCTGGTCCTTAGGAGAGGGTCCCAAAAACATTCAGTACTTC. Protein product: CASSWSLGEGPKNIQYF.

This clonotype turned up a few times. The rearrangement joins TRBV4-3 to TRBJ2-4; D is possibly TRBD1 (5 bases). Germline lookup yields CDR1 LGHNA and CDR2 YSLEER. The CDR3 is 15 residues long. V was shortened by 0 bases and J by 6 bases, with 12 bases between the two germline ends. The DNA of the CDR3 is TGCGCCAGCAGCCAAGACCCAGGGCCCTTAAACATTCAGTACTTC. This codes for CASSQDPGPLNIQYF.

V usage is TRBV11-2 and J usage is TRBJ2-7, with unresolved D. This CDR3 region has 16 residues. V was shortened by 3 bases and J by 2 bases, with 17 bases between the two germline ends. Germline V CDR1 and CDR2: SGHAT, FQNNGV. The CDR3 sequence is CASSFGFASGAYEQYF. The CDR3 bases are TGTGCCAGCAGCTTTGGCTTCGCAAGTGGGGCCTACGAGCAGTACTTC.

Many counts were recorded for this clonotype. This chain links TRBV10-3 with TRBJ2-5; perhaps TRBD1 as D (6 bases). CDR1 and CDR2 (germline): ENHRY, SYGVKD. The CDR3 is 13 residues long. Trimming shortened V by 10 bases and J by 10 bases, and 22 bases separated the two germline ends. The DNA of the CDR3 is TGTGCCACCTTAGGACAGCTTGGTCGGGACCAGTACTTC. This codes for CATLGQLGRDQYF.